These 8 T cell receptor beta chains were all obtained from the same sample, sequenced in a study of T-cell memory formation after mild COVID-19. Using its own MiXCR run on the 5' RACE reads, TCRdb lists one record per CDR3 protein. The data hold just under 350,000 distinct CDR3 sequences, with 13% observed a single time. The sequenced material came from PBMCs or a T cell subset sorted from them (not recorded which). The receptor set was obtained from a man between 18 and 29 years old who had mild COVID-19 (a few samples of this study predate the infection). Cell type and time point are not known.

This clonotype has only a few counts. The V and J genes are TRBV11-2 and TRBJ2-6; possible D gene TRBD2, 5 bases. Germline V gives CDR1 SGHAT, CDR2 FQNNGV. The length of the CDR3 is 19 residues. V was pared by 4 bases and J by 0 bases, with 19 bases between. The CDR3 nucleotides read TGTGCCAGCAGCTCCTCGAGGGTCCAGAGCTCCTCTGGGGCCAACGTCCTGACTTTC. Encoded protein: CASSSSRVQSSSGANVLTF.

In this sample, this clonotype turned up a few times. The rearrangement joins TRBV20-1 to TRBJ2-7; D possibly corresponds to TRBD2 (7 bases). The CDR3 runs 14 residues. Looked up from germline, CDR1 is DFQATT and CDR2 is SNEGSKA (reference sequence). Trimming left V 3 bases short and J 8 bases short, with 20 bases between. The CDR3 DNA reads as TGCAGTGCTAGGTCCGGCTCCGAGGGGGGGAAGCAGTACTTC. This encodes CSARSGSEGGKQYF.

This clonotype was observed many times. The chain is built from TRBV2 and TRBJ2-7, with a weak D call TRBD1 (6 bases). The CDR3 sequence is 15 residues long. V lost 6 bases to trimming and J lost 1 base, with 16 bases between them. The germline CDR1 and CDR2 sequences are SNHLY and FYNNEI. The CDR3 region has the DNA TGTGCCAGCAGCCCCACAGGGTTCGGGTCCTACGAGCAGTACGTC. This encodes CASSPTGFGSYEQYV.

DNA of the CDR3: TGTGCCAGCAGTCGGGGACAGGGCTACGAGCAGTACGTC. This codes for CASSRGQGYEQYV. The chain uses TRBV6-5 and TRBJ2-7; 9 nucleotides line up with TRBD1. The CDR3 covers 13 residues. CDR1 is MNHEY and CDR2 is SVGAGI in the germline V gene. V lost 5 bases, J lost 3 bases, and 2 bases stayed unmatched.

This clonotype has ten or more counts. The rearrangement uses TRBV4-3 and TRBJ2-3; TRBD1 matches at 9 bases. V trimming: 4 bases; J trimming: 2 bases; junction bases outside the gene matches: 4. The germline V gene encodes CDR1 LGHNA and CDR2 YSLEER. This CDR3 is built from 15 residues. The CDR3 region is CASSPGTGSTDTQYF. The CDR3, as DNA: TGCGCCAGCAGCCCCGGGACAGGGTCCACAGATACGCAGTATTTT.

This clonotype turned up a few times. The rearrangement links TRBV7-8 to TRBJ1-1, with TRBD1 identical over 8 bases. Germline CDR1 is SGHVS and CDR2 is FQNEAQ. There are 13 residues in the CDR3. The J segment lost 11 bases and the V segment lost 5 bases, leaving 10 bases of the junction unmatched. The CDR3 region is CASSEGQGVWAFF. In nucleotides, the CDR3 is TGTGCCAGCAGCGAAGGACAGGGAGTTTGGGCTTTCTTT. Variable domain in full (rest from reference TRBV7-8 and TRBJ1-1): GAGVSQSPRYKVAKRGQDVALRCDPISGHVSLFWYQQALGQGPEFLTYFQNEAQLDKSGLPSDRFFAERPEGSVSTLKIQRTQQEDSAVYLCASSEGQGVWAFFGQGTRLTVV.

V gene TRBV20-1 combines with J gene TRBJ1-2; 8 bases are a match to TRBD1. Germline assignment: CDR1 DFQATT and CDR2 SNEGSKA (reference sequence). J was trimmed by 3 bases and V by 5 bases; bases with no gene match: 8. The CDR3 is 14 residues long. The chain's CDR3 is CSAWVTGVDYGYTF. The DNA for the CDR3 is TGCAGTGCTTGGGTGACAGGGGTCGACTATGGCTACACCTTC.

This clonotype was counted between two and nine times. The gene calls are TRBV29-1 and TRBJ1-2; TRBD1 agrees at 7 bases. The V gene end was trimmed by 4 bases and the J gene end by 4 bases; junction bases not matched to a gene: 3. In germline, CDR1 is SQVTM, CDR2 ANQGSEA. The CDR3 runs to 12 residues. The CDR3 region is CSVAQGGYGYTF. CDR3 nucleotide sequence: TGCAGCGTTGCCCAGGGGGGCTATGGCTACACCTTC.